This T cell receptor (beta chain) originates from a study of T cells in Graves' hyperthyroidism and ophthalmopathy. Findings of the study overall: The majority of expanded thyroid clonotypes above 0.001 also appeared in blood. A median about 6.5 months before onset, the model predicted ophthalmopathy. A model built on 13 V-J features separated ophthalmopathy from stable hyperthyroidism.

Inclusion characteristics of ophthalmopathy patients comprised a Clinical Activity Score of at least 3, a NOSPECS grade of at least 4, and duration under 3 months. There were TCR beta CDR3 regions amplified from RNA transcripts. Using the HTBI primer set, a first-round RT-PCR was run on the TCR CDR3. Each CDR3 protein is one row after TCRdb ran MiXCR on the multiplex PCR reads. This repertoire shows about 640,000 distinct CDR3 sequences, less than 25% found once; its top ten account for 34%. A note on this clonotype: No antigen is known for it.

V gave up 6 bases and J gave up 0 bases; unmatched junction bases: 5. The CDR3 has 15 residues. Germline CDR1 MNHNS, CDR2 SASEGT. The sample consisted of blood. The chain uses TRBV6-1 and TRBJ2-1; 7 bases agree with TRBD1. This receptor was obtained from a man aged 30 to 39 with Graves' ophthalmopathy. CDR3 in amino acids: CASRTGKSSYNEQFF. CDR3 nucleotide sequence: TGTGCCAGCAGGACAGGGAAAAGCTCCTACAATGAGCAGTTCTTC.